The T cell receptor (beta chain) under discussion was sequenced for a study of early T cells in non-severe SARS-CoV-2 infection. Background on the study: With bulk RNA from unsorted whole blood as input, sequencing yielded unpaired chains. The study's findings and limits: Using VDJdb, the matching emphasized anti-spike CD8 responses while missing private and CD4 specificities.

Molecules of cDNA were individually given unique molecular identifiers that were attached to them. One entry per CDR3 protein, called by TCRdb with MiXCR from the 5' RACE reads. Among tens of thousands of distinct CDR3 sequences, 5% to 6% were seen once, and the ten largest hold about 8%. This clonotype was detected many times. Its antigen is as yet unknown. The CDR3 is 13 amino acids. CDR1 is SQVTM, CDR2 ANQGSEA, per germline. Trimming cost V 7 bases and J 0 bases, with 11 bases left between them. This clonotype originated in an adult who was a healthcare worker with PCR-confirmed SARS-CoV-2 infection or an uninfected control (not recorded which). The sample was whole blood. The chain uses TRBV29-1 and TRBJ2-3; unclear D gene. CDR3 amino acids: CSAAVSSTDTQYF. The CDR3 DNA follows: TGCAGCGCAGCTGTCTCTAGCACAGATACGCAGTATTTT.